The source of this T cell receptor beta chain is a study of T cell responses to AZD1222 COVID-19 vaccine. Study-level results: Donors in the cohort were predominantly white British and more often female, and clonal diversity was possibly underestimated.

Profiling relied on immunoSEQ multiplex PCR, and the TCRdb table lists in-frame clones only, not all of them. The data contain 160,000 or so clones, 90% of them singletons. Germline V CDR1 and CDR2: KGHSH, LQKENI. This CDR3 spans 17 amino acids. V lost 3 bases to trimming and J lost 0 bases, with 15 bases between them. As regards this clone: Its specificity is unknown.

This clonotype was obtained from an adult who received the MenACWY meningococcal vaccine as a control. The rearrangement joins TRBV18 to TRBJ1-3; D uncertain. Sequencing used peripheral blood, obtained 28 days after the second dose of the MenACWY control vaccine. CDR3 sequence: CASSPSVRGSSGNTIYF. In nucleotides, the CDR3 is TGTGCCAGCTCACCCAGCGTCCGGGGAAGCTCTGGAAACACCATATATTTT.